The entry below gives a single T cell receptor (beta chain) sequence along with its context. Its antigen is unknown. Base-call qualities are not available, and no considerably larger clone is one nucleotide away. V sheds 3 bases and J sheds 7 bases, leaving 12 bases between their ends. According to the germline V gene, CDR1 reads KGHSH and CDR2 reads LQKENI. Counted from cysteine to phenylalanine, this CDR3 has 13 amino acids. The retained sequence is limited to the CDR3, 39 bases, with the frame set at the first base. Another Seattle source contributed samples from volunteer blood donors who had recovered from COVID-19. Collaborating institutions collected whole blood in K2EDTA tubes following their own protocols. For TCRbeta analysis, collaborator samples were shipped as frozen whole blood, as isolated PBMCs, or as DNA extracted from either sample type. This sample was included in a study of blood T cell repertoires in COVID-19 (dated by TCRdb to about 2020). Study-wide context: Collaborator samples came from the United States, Italy and Spain and covered acute and convalescent phases of COVID-19. The prospective study material was composed of cDNA or gDNA derived from T cells, B-cell-depleted T cells, or PBMCs. The dataset comprised deeply sampled blood TCRbeta repertoires from subjects exposed to, actively infected with, or recovered from COVID-19. The repertoires were released in a freely available public database meant as a resource for research on the immune response to SARS-CoV-2. The samples were drawn from two sources: the first 160 participants of the ongoing ImmuneRACE study, and approximately 1,300 subjects contributed by 6 global collaborators. Sample metadata almost always included a de-identified subject ID, COVID-19 status, age in years and sex. Where available, HLA class I and class II types were obtained from metadata supplied by the sample provider rather than from assay-based typing. General study outcomes and caveats: Clinical and demographic metadata were provided uncurated, with the amount varying by source and participant.

TCRbeta CDR3 regions were amplified from genomic DNA by means of the immunoSEQ Assay, a bias-controlled multiplex PCR. The original methods were these. Within the assay, amplification of reference gene primers was used to estimate how many nucleated cells each sample contained. To quantify the absolute abundance of each unique TCRbeta CDR3 rearrangement, sequence reads were collapsed and filtered. For each sample, productive Simpson clonality was calculated as the square root of Simpson's diversity index over productive rearrangements. TCRdb took this table from immuneACCESS and kept in-frame rearrangements with V and J called. Such tables lack part of the clones; where checked against another copy, unresolved V genes explain under half of the gap, and the rest is unexplained. The D gene and trimming were derived from the DNA, and the V and J assignments and clone size from that table. The sample table contains about 120,000 clones; only one count was recorded for around 85% of them. Roughly 7.9% of the sample comes from the top ten.

The chain was built from TRBV18 and TRBJ1-2; the D gene is perhaps TRBD1, on 5 matching bases. This clonotype was sampled from a man between 65 and 79 years old who had recovered from COVID-19. Sequenced: peripheral blood. The sequence in DNA is TGTGCCAGCTCACCGGAGGGGTTTCGTGGCTACACCTTC. Translated, this gives CASSPEGFRGYTF.